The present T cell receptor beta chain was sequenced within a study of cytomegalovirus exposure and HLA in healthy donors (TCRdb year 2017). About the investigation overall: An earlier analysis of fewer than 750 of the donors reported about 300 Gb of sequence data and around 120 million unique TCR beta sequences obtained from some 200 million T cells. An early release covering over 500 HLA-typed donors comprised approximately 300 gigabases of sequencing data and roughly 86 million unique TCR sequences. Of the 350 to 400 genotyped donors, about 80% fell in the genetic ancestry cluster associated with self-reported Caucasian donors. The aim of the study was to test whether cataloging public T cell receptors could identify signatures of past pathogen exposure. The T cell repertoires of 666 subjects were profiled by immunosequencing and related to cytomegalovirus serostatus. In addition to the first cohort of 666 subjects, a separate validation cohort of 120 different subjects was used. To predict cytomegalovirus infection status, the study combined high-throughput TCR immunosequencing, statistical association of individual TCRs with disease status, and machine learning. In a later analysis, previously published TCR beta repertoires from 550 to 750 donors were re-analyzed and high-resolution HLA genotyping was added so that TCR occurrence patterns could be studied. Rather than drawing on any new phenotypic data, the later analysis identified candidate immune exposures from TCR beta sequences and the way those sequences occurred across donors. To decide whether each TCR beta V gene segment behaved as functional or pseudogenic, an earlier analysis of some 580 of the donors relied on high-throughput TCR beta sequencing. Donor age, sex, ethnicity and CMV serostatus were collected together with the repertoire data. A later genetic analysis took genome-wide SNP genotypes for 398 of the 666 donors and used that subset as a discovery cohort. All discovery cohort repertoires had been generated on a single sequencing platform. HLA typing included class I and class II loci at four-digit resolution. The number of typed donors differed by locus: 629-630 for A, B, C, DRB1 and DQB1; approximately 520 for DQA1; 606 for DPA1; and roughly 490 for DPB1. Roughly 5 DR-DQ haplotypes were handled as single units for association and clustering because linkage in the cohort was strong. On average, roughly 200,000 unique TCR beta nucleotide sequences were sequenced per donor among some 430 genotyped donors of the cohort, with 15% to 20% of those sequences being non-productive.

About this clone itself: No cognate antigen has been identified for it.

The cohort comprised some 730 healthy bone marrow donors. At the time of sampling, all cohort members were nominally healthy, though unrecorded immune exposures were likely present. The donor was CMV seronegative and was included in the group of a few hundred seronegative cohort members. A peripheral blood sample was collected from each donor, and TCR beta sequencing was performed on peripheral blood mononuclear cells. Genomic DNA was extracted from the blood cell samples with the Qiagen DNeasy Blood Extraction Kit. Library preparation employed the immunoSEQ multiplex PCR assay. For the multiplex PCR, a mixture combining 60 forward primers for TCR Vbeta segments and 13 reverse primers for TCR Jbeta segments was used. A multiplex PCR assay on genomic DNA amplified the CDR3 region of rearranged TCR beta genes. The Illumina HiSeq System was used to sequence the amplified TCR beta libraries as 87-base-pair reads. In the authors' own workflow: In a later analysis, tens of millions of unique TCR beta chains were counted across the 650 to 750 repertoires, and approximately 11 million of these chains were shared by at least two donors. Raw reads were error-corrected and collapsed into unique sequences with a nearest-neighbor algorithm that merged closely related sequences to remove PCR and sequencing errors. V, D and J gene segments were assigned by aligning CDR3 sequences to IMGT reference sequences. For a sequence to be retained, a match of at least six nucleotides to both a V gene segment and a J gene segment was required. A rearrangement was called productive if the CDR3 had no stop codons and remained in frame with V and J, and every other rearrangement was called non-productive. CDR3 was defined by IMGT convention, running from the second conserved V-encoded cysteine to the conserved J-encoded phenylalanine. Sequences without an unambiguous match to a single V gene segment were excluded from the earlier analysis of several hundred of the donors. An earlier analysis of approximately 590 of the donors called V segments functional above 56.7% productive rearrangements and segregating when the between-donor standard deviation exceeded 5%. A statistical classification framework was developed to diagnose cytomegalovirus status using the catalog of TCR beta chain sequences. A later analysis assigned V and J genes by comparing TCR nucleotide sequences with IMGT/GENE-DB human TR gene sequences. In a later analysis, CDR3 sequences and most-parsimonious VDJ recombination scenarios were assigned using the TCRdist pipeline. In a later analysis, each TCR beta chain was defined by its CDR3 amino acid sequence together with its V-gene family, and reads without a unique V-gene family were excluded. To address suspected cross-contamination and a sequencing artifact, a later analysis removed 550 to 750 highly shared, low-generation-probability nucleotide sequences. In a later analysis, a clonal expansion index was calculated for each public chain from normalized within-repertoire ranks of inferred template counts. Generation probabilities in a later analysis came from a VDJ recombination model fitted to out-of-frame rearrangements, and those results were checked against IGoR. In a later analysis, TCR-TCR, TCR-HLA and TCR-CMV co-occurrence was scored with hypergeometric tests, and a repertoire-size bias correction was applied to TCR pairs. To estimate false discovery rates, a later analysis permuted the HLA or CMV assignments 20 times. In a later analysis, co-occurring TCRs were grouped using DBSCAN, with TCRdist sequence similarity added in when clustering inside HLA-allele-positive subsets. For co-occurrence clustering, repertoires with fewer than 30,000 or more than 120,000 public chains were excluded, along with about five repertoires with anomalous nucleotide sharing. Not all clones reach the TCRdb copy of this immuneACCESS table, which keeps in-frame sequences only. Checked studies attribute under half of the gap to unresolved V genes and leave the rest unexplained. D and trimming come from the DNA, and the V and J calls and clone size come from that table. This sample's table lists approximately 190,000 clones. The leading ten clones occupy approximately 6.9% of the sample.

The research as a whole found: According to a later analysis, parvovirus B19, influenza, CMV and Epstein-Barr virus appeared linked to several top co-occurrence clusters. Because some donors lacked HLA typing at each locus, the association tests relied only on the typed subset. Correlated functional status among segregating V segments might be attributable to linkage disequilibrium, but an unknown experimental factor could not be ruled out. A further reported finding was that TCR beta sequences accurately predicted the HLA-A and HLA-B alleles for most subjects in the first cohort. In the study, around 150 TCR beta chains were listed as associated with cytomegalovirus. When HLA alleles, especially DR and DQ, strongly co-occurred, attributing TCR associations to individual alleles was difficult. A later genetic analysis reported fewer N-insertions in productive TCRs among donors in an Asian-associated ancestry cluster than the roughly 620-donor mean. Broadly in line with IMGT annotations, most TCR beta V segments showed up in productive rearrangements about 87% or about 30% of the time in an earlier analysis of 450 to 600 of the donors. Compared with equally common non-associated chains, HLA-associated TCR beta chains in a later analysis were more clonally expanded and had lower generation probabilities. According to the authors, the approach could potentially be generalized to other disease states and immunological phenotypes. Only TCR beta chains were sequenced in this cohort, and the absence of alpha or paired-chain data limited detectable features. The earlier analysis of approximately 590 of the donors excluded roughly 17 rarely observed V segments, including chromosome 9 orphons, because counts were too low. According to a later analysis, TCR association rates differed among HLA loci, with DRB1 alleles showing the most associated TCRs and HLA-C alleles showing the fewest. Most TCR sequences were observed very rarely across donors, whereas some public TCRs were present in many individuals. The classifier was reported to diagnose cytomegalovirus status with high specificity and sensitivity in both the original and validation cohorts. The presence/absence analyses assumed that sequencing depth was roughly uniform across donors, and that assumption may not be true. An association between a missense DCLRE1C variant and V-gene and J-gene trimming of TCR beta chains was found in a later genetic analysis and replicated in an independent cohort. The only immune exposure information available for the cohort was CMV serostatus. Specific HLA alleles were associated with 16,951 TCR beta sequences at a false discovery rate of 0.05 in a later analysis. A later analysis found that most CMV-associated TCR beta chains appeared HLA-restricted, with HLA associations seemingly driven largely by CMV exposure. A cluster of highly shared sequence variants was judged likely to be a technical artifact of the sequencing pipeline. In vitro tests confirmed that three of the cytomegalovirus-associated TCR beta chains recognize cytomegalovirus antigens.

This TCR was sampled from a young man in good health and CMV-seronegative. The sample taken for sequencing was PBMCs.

In nucleotides, the sequence is TGTGCCAGCAGCACACAGGGTACCCAGCCCCAGCATTTT. Its protein reads: CASSTQGTQPQHF. The sequence joins TRBV5-8 to TRBJ1-5; the D gene is possibly TRBD1, with 6 bases matching. The CDR3 starts with the cysteine, ends with the phenylalanine, and has 13 residues. CDR3 DNA only is kept here, 39 bases in frame from base 1. From a lookup of the germline V gene, CDR1 and CDR2 are SGHTS and YDEGEE. Trimming removed 4 bases from V and 7 bases from J, leaving 12 bases between the germline ends.